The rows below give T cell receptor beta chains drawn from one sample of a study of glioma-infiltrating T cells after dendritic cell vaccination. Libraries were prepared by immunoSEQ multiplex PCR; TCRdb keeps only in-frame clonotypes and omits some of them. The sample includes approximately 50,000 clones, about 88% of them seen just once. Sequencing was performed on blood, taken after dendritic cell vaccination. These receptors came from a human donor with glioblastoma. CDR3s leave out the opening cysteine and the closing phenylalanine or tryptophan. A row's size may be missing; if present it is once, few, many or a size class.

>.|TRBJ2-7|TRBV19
ASSTRLAYEQY
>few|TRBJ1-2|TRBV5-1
ASSHQGTTNYGYT
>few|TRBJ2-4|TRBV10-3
AISEEPGLSPRNIQY
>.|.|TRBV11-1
ASSPTRLTEFNYEQY
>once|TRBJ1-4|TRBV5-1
ASSPFRGSNEKLF
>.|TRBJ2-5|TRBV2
ASGGDRGRETQY
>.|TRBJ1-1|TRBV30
ANSEEGWTEAF
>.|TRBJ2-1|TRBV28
ASKASGYNEQF
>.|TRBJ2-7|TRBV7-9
ASSPSGVTYEQY
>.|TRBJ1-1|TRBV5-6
ASSRGWGPIEAF
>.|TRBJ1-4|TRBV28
ASSLEVNEKLF
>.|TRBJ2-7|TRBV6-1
ASSGRQLPYEQY
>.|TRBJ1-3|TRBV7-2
ASSPQQTHSGNTIY